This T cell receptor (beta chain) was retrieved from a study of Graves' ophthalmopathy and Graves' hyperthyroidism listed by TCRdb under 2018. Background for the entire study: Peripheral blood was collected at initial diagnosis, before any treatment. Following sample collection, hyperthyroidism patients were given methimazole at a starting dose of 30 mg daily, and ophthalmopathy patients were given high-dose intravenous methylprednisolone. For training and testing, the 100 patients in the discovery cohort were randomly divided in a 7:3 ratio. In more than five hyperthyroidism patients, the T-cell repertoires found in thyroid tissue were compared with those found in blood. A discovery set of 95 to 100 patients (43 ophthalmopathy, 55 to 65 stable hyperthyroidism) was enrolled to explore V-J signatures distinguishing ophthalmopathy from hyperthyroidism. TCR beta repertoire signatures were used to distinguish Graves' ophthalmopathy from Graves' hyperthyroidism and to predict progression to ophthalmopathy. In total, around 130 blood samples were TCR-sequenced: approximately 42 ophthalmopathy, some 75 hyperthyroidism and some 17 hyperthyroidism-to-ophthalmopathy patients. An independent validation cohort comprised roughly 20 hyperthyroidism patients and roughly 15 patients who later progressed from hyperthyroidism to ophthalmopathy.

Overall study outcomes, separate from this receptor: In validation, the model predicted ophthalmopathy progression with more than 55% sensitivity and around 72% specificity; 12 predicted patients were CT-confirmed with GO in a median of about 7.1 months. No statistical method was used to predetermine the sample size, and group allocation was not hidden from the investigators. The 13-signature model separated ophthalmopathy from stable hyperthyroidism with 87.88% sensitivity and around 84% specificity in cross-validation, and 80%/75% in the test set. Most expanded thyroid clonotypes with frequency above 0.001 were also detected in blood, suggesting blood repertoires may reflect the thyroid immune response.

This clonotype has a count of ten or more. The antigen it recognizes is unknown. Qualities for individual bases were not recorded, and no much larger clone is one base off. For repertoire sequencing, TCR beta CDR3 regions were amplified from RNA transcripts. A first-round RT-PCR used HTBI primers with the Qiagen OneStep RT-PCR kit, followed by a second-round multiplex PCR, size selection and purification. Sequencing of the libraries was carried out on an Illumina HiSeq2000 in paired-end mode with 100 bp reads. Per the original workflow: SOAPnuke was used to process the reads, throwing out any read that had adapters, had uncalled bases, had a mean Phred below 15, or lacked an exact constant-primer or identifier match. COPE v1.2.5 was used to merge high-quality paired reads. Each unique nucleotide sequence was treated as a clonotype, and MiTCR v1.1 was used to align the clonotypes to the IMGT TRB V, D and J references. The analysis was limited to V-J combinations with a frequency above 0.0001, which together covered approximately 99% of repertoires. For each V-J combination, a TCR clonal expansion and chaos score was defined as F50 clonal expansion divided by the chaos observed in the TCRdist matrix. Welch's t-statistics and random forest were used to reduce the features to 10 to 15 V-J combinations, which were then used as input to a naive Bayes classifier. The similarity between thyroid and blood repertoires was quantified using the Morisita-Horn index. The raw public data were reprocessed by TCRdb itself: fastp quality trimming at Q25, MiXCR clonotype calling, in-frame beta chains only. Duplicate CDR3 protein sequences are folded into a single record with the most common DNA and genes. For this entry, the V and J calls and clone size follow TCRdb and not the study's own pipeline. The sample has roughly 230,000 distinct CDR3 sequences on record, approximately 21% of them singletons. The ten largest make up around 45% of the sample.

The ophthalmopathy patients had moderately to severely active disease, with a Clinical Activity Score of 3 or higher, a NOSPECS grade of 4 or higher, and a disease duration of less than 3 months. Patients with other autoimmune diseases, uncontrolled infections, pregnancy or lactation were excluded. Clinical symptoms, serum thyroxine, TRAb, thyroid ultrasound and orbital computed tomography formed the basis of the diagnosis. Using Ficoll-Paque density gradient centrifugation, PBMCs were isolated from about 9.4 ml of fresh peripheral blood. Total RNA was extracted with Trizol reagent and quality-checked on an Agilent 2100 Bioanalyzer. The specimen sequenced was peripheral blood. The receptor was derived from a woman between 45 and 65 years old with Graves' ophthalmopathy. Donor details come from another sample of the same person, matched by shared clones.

The CDR3: CASSRTGEYNQPQHF. The nucleotide sequence reads as follows: TGTGCCAGCAGTCGGACAGGGGAGTACAATCAGCCCCAGCATTTT. The V and J genes are TRBV7-8 and TRBJ1-5; 9 of the junction bases match TRBD1. CDR1 and CDR2 are drawn from the germline V gene: SGHVS, FQNEAQ. The cysteine opens and the phenylalanine closes a CDR3 of 15 amino acids. Just the 45-base CDR3 DNA is kept, in frame starting at base 1. At the junction V is shortened by 6 bases and J by 3 bases; bases outside the gene matches: 6.